The clone carrying this T cell receptor (beta chain) has just a few counts. Its antigen is still unknown. This entry is derived from a study of CD8 T cells in ankylosing spondylitis. Study-level findings and limits: With a CD8+ phenotype, disease-linked clones were relatively rare in peripheral blood. The study identified a TCR beta motif of several highly homologous variants that appeared characteristic of ankylosing spondylitis blood.

TCRdb called the 5' RACE reads again in MiXCR, with one record for every CDR3 protein. Among some 840,000 distinct CDR3 sequences listed, around 11% were seen once. Sequencing was done on a sample of blood, either unsorted or a sorted T cell fraction (not recorded which). This TCR derives from a male donor with ankylosing spondylitis.

The CDR3 loop is CSARIPGLGKTYEQYF. The CDR3 coding sequence is TGCAGTGCTAGGATACCGGGACTAGGGAAGACCTACGAGCAGTACTTC. V is TRBV20-1 and J is TRBJ2-7; TRBD2 matches 8 bases. Trimming at V came to 3 bases and at J to 2 bases, leaving 12 bases not matched to a gene. The CDR3 is 16 residues long. In germline, CDR1 is DFQATT, CDR2 SNEGSKA (reference sequence).